The 4 T cell receptor beta chains below were found in one sample sequenced in a study of blood T cell repertoires in COVID-19. Some clones are missing from TCRdb's copy, which holds only in-frame ones; the method was immunoSEQ multiplex PCR. The top ten hold approximately 3% of the sample, which has 150,000 to 200,000 clones, 70% to 90% seen once. Sequencing was done on a sample of peripheral blood. Source of these receptors: a man aged 55 to 70 with acute or convalescent COVID-19.

The rearrangement joins TRBV6-5 to TRBJ2-2; the match to TRBD2 covers 7 bases. J lost 3 bases, V lost 6 bases, and 7 bases had no gene match. The CDR3 consists of 15 residues. CDR1 and CDR2 from the germline V gene are MNHEY and SVGAGI. The CDR3, as DNA: TGTGCCAGCAGGGGGGGGTCGGGGCACACCGGGGAGCTGTTTTTT. Amino acids: CASRGGSGHTGELFF.

This chain joins TRBV27 and TRBJ1-2; 7 bases match TRBD1. The CDR3 extends over 13 amino acids. The germline V gene has CDR1 MNHEY and CDR2 SMNVEV (reference sequence). With 8 bases clipped from V and 7 bases from J, the junction kept 10 bases outside the gene matches. CDR3 DNA: TGTGCCAGCTCACCCCAGGGACAGCTTGGCTACACCTTC. The encoded protein is CASSPQGQLGYTF.

This clone showed up just once. This chain connects TRBV7-9 to TRBJ2-7; 9 positions agree with TRBD1. V dropped 5 bases and J dropped 0; count of bases not matched to a gene: 14. The CDR3 covers 18 residues. Germline V gives CDR1 SEHNR, CDR2 FQNEAQ (reference sequence). The DNA for the CDR3 is TGTGCCAGCAGCACCCTGAGAAGGACAGGGGCTTACTCCTACGAGCAGTACTTC. It is translated as CASSTLRRTGAYSYEQYF.

The chain is built from TRBV10-1 and TRBJ1-6; D not resolved. Trimming shortened V by 3 bases and J by 0 bases, and 6 bases separated the two germline ends. Germline V gives CDR1 WNHNN, CDR2 SYGVQD (reference sequence). The CDR3 covers 15 residues. This CDR3 reads CASSDDNSYNSPLHF. CDR3 coding DNA: TGCGCCAGCAGTGATGACAACTCCTATAATTCACCCCTCCACTTT.